The next 19 T cell receptor beta chains were all read from a single sample in a study of shared clonotypes between healthy human individuals. Only in-frame clones appear in the TCRdb table, and some are missing; sequencing was by immunoSEQ multiplex PCR. The sample has 550,000 to 800,000 clones, less than 95% seen once. Input material: memory CD8+ T cells from PBMCs. Documented subset: CD45RO+ cells pooled with CCR7-negative TemRA cells. These receptors were obtained from a man between 18 and 35 years old in good health. Some clones in this sample may be carry-over from other donors' samples.

The CDR3 DNA sequence: TGTGCCAGCAGTCCGACAGGGGGCAACTACAATGAGCAGTTCTTC. Translating gives CASSPTGGNYNEQFF. V and J are TRBV11-2 and TRBJ2-1, with 10 bases matching TRBD1. The trim removed 6 bases at V and 3 bases at J, leaving 5 bases unmatched. Germline CDR1 and CDR2: SGHAT and FQNNGV. The length of the CDR3 is 15 residues. Full variable domain (remainder filled in from reference TRBV11-2 and TRBJ2-1): EAGVAQSPRYKIIEKRQSVAFWCNPISGHATLYWYQQILGQGPKLLIQFQNNGVVDDSQLPKDRFSAERLKGVDSTLKIQPAKLEDSAVYLCASSPTGGNYNEQFFGPGTRLTVL.

A note on this clone: One end of the junction varies from germline; a read error may be responsible. The rearrangement links TRBV7-9 to TRBJ2-7; D is ambiguous. The CDR3 sequence is 13 residues long. Germline V CDR1 and CDR2: SEHNR, FQNEAQ (reference sequence). The CDR3 sequence: CASSQDIEEEQYF. The CDR3 DNA reads TGCGCCAGCAGCCAAGATATAGAAGAAGAGCAGTACTTC.

The chain joins TRBV19 to TRBJ1-1, with TRBD1 as a possible D gene (5 bases). CDR1 LNHDA and CDR2 SQIVND come from the germline V gene (reference sequence). This CDR3 spans 16 amino acids. The V gene lost 7 bases and the J gene lost 1 base, with 19 bases spanning the gap. The CDR3 bases are TGTGCCAGTAATCCCCTTGGTCGGCAGGGGAACACTGAAGCTTTCTTT. Encoded protein: CASNPLGRQGNTEAFF.

To note about this clone: This sample includes further DNA sequences coding for the same CDR3. The chain couples TRBV7-6 to TRBJ2-7; D may match TRBD1 or TRBD2 (5 bases each). Germline CDR1 reads SGHVS; CDR2 reads FNYEAQ. Trimming stripped 1 base from V and 4 bases from J, with 8 bases between. The CDR3 runs 13 residues. The CDR3 bases are TGTGCCAGCAGCTTAGGCTGGGGGTACGAGCAGTACTTC. Amino acids: CASSLGWGYEQYF.

This chain joins TRBV9 and TRBJ1-5; unclear D gene. CDR3 length: 15 amino acids. The germline gives CDR1 SGDLS, CDR2 YYNGEE. V lost 0 bases to trimming and J lost 3 bases, with 10 bases between them. CDR3 sequence: CASSVGGQFNQPQHF. CDR3 sequence (DNA): TGTGCCAGCAGCGTAGGAGGGCAGTTCAATCAGCCCCAGCATTTT.

The V call is TRBV7-9, the J call TRBJ2-7; D may match TRBD1 or TRBD2 (5 bases each). The V gene lost 5 bases and the J gene lost 2 bases, with 19 bases spanning the gap. This CDR3 region has 16 residues. Germline CDR1 reads SEHNR; CDR2 reads FQNEAQ (reference sequence). This CDR3 is CASSPPSGTATYEQYF. In nucleotides, the CDR3 is TGTGCCAGCAGCCCCCCCTCCGGGACGGCTACCTACGAGCAGTACTTC. Based on the CDR3 plus reference TRBV7-9 and TRBJ2-7, the full variable domain is DTGVSQNPRHKITKRGQNVTFRCDPISEHNRLYWYRQTLGQGPEFLTYFQNEAQLEKSRLLSDRFSAERPKGSFSTLEIQRTEQGDSAMYLCASSPPSGTATYEQYFGPGTRLTVT.

The chain has TRBV15 and TRBJ2-1, with D unclear. The CDR3 covers 17 residues. V dropped 2 bases and J dropped 5 bases, with 19 bases sitting between them. The germline V gene encodes CDR1 LNHNV and CDR2 YYDKDF (reference sequence). The CDR3 DNA sequence: TGTGCCACCAGCAGACTCGATTGGGCAACAAGGAACAATGAGCAGTTCTTC. Its protein is CATSRLDWATRNNEQFF.

The chain is built from TRBV11-3 and TRBJ2-2; 14 positions agree with TRBD2. In germline, CDR1 is SGHNT, CDR2 YENEEA. The CDR3 extends over 17 amino acids. The J segment lost 3 bases and the V segment lost 1 base, leaving 1 base of the junction unmatched. The CDR3 is CASSLGGLAGDTGELFF. For the CDR3, the DNA is TGTGCCAGCAGCTTAGGGGGACTAGCGGGAGACACCGGGGAGCTGTTTTTT.

This clone has only one observation. The gene calls are TRBV7-6 and TRBJ2-2; D is unclear. Germline values: CDR1 SGHVS, CDR2 FNYEAQ. Trimming removed 5 bases from V and 0 bases from J, with 13 bases in between. The CDR3 is 16 amino acids. The CDR3 DNA reads as TGTGCCAGCAGCCTGAATCAACATCCGAACACCGGGGAGCTGTTTTTT. Amino acids: CASSLNQHPNTGELFF.

The chain uses TRBV5-5 and TRBJ2-5, with D tentatively TRBD1 (5 bases). CDR1 SGHKS and CDR2 YYEKEE come from the germline V gene (reference sequence). Trimming took off 6 bases at V and 4 bases at J, with 22 bases between the two ends. This CDR3 spans 16 amino acids. The CDR3 protein is CASTHQGTLGLETQYF. The CDR3 DNA reads TGTGCCAGCACCCACCAGGGAACTTTGGGGTTAGAGACCCAGTACTTC.

The V call is TRBV5-8, the J call TRBJ1-5, with 10 nucleotides matching TRBD1. This CDR3 spans 16 amino acids. CDR1 is SGHTS, CDR2 YDEGEE, per germline. Trimming took 0 bases from V and 5 from J; bases not matched to a gene: 5. The CDR3 here is CASSLVPTGGYQPQHF. CDR3 nucleotides: TGTGCCAGCAGCTTGGTTCCGACAGGGGGCTATCAGCCCCAGCATTTT.

This chain connects TRBV7-9 to TRBJ1-2; 7 positions match TRBD1. The CDR3 runs 14 residues. V shed 1 base, J shed 4 bases, and the junction held 3 bases outside the gene matches. Germline V gives CDR1 SEHNR, CDR2 FQNEAQ (reference sequence). The CDR3 nucleotides are TGTGCCAGCAGCTTAGGGGACAGCTCCTATGGCTACACCTTC. Translating gives CASSLGDSSYGYTF.

In its sample, this clone was seen many times. This chain links TRBV28 with TRBJ2-1; D gene ambiguous. V dropped 6 bases and J dropped 0 bases, with 9 bases sitting between them. Looked up from germline, CDR1 is MDHEN and CDR2 is SYDVKM. The length of the CDR3 is 14 residues. The DNA of the CDR3 is TGTGCCAGCAGGGTGACCAGCTCCTACAATGAGCAGTTCTTC. Encoded protein: CASRVTSSYNEQFF.

The gene calls are TRBV27 and TRBJ2-5; D perhaps matches TRBD2 (6 bases). Germline V gene lookup returns CDR1 MNHEY and CDR2 SMNVEV (reference sequence). Deletions cut 0 bases from V and 4 bases from J, with 9 bases between. This CDR3 region has 14 residues. For the CDR3, the DNA is TGTGCCAGCAGTTTATCGGGACTTCTAGAGACCCAGTACTTC. Translation: CASSLSGLLETQYF.

The V gene is TRBV11-2, the J gene TRBJ1-4; D is unresolved. Trimming took 8 bases from V and 7 from J, leaving 5 bases between them. CDR3 length: 10 residues. The V gene's germline CDR1 is SGHAT and CDR2 FQNNGV. Here the CDR3 DNA reads TGTGCCAGCTTGGGTGAAAAACTGTTTTTT. This encodes CASLGEKLFF.

This clone was found once. This chain joins TRBV5-6 and TRBJ1-3; D is perhaps TRBD1 (6 bases). V dropped 2 bases and J dropped 1 base, with 13 bases sitting between them. Germline assignment: CDR1 SGHDT and CDR2 YYEEEE. The CDR3 runs to 16 residues. The CDR3, as DNA: TGTGCCAGCAGCTTTGGGAGGGGGTTGTCTGGAAACACCATATATTTT. It yields the protein CASSFGRGLSGNTIYF.

The chain joins TRBV15 to TRBJ2-4, with unresolved D. Per germline, CDR1 LNHNV and CDR2 YYDKDF (reference sequence). The CDR3 loop spans 15 amino acids. Trimming removed 5 bases from V and 0 bases from J, with 11 bases in between. The CDR3 region is CATSSPRLAKNIQYF. CDR3 nucleotides: TGTGCCACCAGCTCCCCTCGGCTAGCCAAAAACATTCAGTACTTC.

The rearrangement uses TRBV11-1 and TRBJ2-1; 9 bases are shared with TRBD1. J gave up 3 bases and V 5 bases, and 11 bases lay outside the gene matches. The CDR3 covers 17 residues. CDR1 is SGHAT and CDR2 is FQDESV in the germline V gene (reference sequence). The CDR3 sequence is CASSRAPGTGFYNEQFF. The CDR3 DNA reads as TGTGCCAGCAGCAGGGCCCCCGGGACAGGGTTCTACAATGAGCAGTTCTTC.

V gene TRBV10-3 combines with J gene TRBJ1-1; D is ambiguous. The length of the CDR3 is 14 residues. Germline V gene lookup returns CDR1 ENHRY and CDR2 SYGVKD. V was trimmed by 7 bases and J by 4 bases, leaving 16 bases between them. CDR3 amino acids: CAITSGSFSTEAFF. The CDR3 bases are TGTGCCATCACGTCCGGGAGTTTTAGCACTGAAGCTTTCTTT.